This TCR beta chain is from a study of memory CD4+ T cells and cytomegalovirus serostatus (dated by TCRdb to between 2018 and 2021). About the investigation overall: The cohort comprised 33 healthy Belgian adults, 9 CMV seropositive and some 24 CMV seronegative. CD4+ memory TCRbeta repertoires of a Belgian cohort with known cytomegalovirus serostatus were sequenced in order to replicate a published TCR-based CMV serostatus classifier. Results the study describes overall, beyond this receptor: Of around 150 previously reported CMV-associated TCRbeta sequences, about 68 appeared in the CD4+ memory repertoires, each in one to five individuals. A median bootstrapped AUC of around 0.95 with a 95% CI of 0.76-1.00 was achieved on the Belgian cohort by the original-framework classifier. For CMV serostatus prediction, a median bootstrapped AUC of approximately 0.95 was reached with the original framework, and a median bootstrapped AUC of roughly 0.92 was reached with a US-trained random forest. Only CD4+CD45RO+ memory cells were sequenced, unlike the original study, which covered naive and memory CD4+ and CD8+ populations. The results were interpreted as suggesting that the CMV-associated TCR signature is largely present in the CD4+ memory repertoire.

V is cut back by 6 bases and J by 8 bases, with 14 bases in the junction unmatched. Via the germline V gene, CDR1 is LGHNA and CDR2 YNFKEQ. Its CDR3 holds 16 amino acids, cysteine through phenylalanine. The only DNA kept is the CDR3, 48 bases in frame from the first base. Single viable CD3+CD4+CD8-CD45RO+ cells were sorted as memory CD4+ T cells on a FACSAria II. CMV serostatus was determined using a Roche Elecsys assay that detects serum IgG against CMV pp150, pp28, p38 and p52. Once the samples were thawed, total CD4+ T cells were enriched through positive selection using CD4 magnetic microbeads. The samples came from a different study that was designed specifically to examine the CD4+ T cell memory repertoire. Peripheral blood mononuclear cells were isolated and cryopreserved according to standard operating procedures, and serum was stored at -80 degrees C. Staining used CD3-PerCP (BW264/56), CD4-APC (RPA-T4), CD45RO-PE (UCHT1) and CD8-Pacific Orange (3B5) antibodies, with Sytox blue excluding non-viable cells.

Regarding this clone: The clone's antigen remains unknown. Base qualities were left out, and no much larger clone turns up one base away.

The Quick-DNA Microprep Kit was used to extract genomic DNA from the sorted cells. Amplification of TCRbeta DNA was done with the immunoSEQ hsTCRbeta kit, following the protocol from the manufacturer. An Illumina MiSeq instrument was used to sequence the TCRbeta libraries. In the original analysis: After out-of-frame sequences were removed, 2 million to 2.5 million distinct TCRbeta sequences remained, averaging about 67,000 per individual. Each individual was scored using the number of 150 to 200 previously reported CMV-associated TCRbeta sequences that the individual carried and the total number of productive distinct TCRbeta sequences. A beta-binomial model was reimplemented in Python, and random forests from scikit-learn, run with default parameters, were trained on data from the US cohort. Classifier performance on the Belgian cohort was summarized as median AUC with percentile confidence intervals calculated over 10,000 bootstrap iterations. Entries here come from immuneACCESS through TCRdb and include only in-frame sequences with V and J called. Some clones fail to appear in such tables; in the studies checked, an unresolved V gene covers under half of the shortfall, and the cause of the remainder is unknown. That table gives V, J and clone size, and the DNA gave D and trimming. The table for this sample lists 85,000 to 100,000 clones; approximately 80% of them were counted only once. The ten largest clones take up 3.6% of the sample.

Sequencing was done on a sample of memory CD4+ T cells from blood. The receptor was isolated from an adult in good health and CMV-seropositive. Recombination linked TRBV4-2 to TRBJ2-1, with 9 bases matching TRBD2. The CDR3 region has the sequence CASSPGASGNIDEQFF. The base sequence is TGTGCCAGCAGTCCGGGGGCTAGCGGGAATATCGATGAGCAGTTCTTC.